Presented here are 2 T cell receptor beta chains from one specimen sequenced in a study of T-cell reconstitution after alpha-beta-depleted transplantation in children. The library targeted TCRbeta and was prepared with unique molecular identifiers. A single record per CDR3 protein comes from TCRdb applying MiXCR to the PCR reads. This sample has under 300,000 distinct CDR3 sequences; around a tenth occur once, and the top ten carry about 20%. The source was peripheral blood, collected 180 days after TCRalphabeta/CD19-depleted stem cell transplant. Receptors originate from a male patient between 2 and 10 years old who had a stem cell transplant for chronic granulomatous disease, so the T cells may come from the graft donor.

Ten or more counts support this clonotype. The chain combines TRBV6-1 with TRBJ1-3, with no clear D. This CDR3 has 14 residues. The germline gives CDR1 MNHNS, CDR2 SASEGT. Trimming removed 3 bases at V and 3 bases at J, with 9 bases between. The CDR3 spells CASSDKGFGNTIYF. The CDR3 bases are TGTGCCAGCAGTGATAAGGGATTTGGAAACACCATATATTTT.

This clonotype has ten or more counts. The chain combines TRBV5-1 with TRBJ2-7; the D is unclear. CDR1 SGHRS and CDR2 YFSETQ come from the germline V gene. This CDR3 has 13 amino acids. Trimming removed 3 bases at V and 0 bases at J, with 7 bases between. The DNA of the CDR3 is TGCGCCAGCAGCTCCTTGAACTCCTACGAGCAGTACTTC. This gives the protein CASSSLNSYEQYF.